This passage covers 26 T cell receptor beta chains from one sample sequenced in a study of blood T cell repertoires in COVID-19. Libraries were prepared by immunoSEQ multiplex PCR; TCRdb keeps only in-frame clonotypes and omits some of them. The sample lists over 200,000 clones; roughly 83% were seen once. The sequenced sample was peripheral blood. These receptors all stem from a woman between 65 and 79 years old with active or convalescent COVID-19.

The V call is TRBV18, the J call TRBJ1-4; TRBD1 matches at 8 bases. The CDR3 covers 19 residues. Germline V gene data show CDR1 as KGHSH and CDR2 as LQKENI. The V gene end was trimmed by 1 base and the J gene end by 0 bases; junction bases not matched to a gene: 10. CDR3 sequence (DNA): TGTGCCAGCTCACCACTTGTGACAGGGGCCATTGCAACTAATGAAAAACTGTTTTTT. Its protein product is CASSPLVTGAIATNEKLFF. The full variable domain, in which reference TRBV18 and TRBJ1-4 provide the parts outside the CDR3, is NAGVMQNPRHLVRRRGQEARLRCSPMKGHSHVYWYRQLPEEGLKFMVYLQKENIIDESGMPKERFSAEFPKEGPSILRIQQVVRGDSAAYFCASSPLVTGAIATNEKLFFGSGTQLSVL.

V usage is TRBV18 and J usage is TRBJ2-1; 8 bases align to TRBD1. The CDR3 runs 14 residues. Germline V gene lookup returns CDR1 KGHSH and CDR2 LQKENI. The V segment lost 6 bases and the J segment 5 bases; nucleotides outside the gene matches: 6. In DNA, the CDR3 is TGTGCCAGCTCCCCGCAGGGGGCCGACAATGAGCAGTTCTTC. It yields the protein CASSPQGADNEQFF.

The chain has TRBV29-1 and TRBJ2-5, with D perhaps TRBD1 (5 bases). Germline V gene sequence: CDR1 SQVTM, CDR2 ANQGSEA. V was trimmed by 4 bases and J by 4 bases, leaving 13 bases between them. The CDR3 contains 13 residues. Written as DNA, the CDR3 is TGCAGCGTTGCAAGGGGTCTCGTAGAGACCCAGTACTTC. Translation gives CSVARGLVETQYF.

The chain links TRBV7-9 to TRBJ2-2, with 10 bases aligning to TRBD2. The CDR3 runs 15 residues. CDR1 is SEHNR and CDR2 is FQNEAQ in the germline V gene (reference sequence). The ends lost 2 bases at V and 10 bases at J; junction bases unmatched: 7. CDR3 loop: CASSLRAGGPMELFF. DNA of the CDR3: TGTGCCAGCAGCTTAAGAGCGGGGGGGCCTATGGAGCTGTTTTTT.

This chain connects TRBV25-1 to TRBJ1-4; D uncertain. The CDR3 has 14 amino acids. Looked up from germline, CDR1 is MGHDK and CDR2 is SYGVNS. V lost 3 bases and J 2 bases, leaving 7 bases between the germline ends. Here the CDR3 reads CASSDPFTNEKLFF. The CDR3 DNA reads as TGTGCCAGCAGTGACCCCTTTACTAATGAAAAACTGTTTTTT.

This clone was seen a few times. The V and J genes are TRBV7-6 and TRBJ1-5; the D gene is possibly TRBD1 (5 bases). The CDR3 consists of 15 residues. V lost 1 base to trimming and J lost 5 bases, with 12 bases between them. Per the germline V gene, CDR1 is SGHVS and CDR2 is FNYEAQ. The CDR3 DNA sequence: TGTGCCAGCAGCTTAGAATCAGGGCCCCATCAGCCCCAGCATTTT. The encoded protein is CASSLESGPHQPQHF. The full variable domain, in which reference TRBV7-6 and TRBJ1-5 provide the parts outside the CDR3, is GAGVSQSPRYKVTKRGQDVALRCDPISGHVSLYWYRQALGQGPEFLTYFNYEAQQDKSGLPNDRFSAERPEGSISTLTIQRTEQRDSAMYRCASSLESGPHQPQHFGDGTRLSIL.

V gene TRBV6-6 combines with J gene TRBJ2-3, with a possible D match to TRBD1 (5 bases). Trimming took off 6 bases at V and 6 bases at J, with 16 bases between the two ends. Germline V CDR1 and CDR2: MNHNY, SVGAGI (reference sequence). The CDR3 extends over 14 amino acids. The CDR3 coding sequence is TGTGCCAGCAGCCTCATCCAGGGATCTGATACGCAGTATTTT. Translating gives CASSLIQGSDTQYF.

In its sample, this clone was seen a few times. The CDR3 loop is CASSRAWTGEFEQYF. The CDR3 nucleotides read TGTGCCAGCAGCCGGGCCTGGACAGGGGAGTTCGAGCAGTACTTC. The chain links TRBV6-5 to TRBJ2-7; TRBD1 matches at 9 bases. The V gene end was trimmed by 6 bases and the J gene end by 6 bases; junction bases not matched to a gene: 12. The CDR3 covers 15 residues. Germline V gene sequence: CDR1 MNHEY, CDR2 SVGAGI.

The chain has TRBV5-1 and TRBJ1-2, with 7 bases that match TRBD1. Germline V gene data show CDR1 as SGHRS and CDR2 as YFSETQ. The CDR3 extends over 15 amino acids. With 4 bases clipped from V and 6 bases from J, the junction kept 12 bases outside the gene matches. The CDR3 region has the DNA TGCGCCAGCAGCCTAAATACAGGGGTTGGGGATGGCTACACCTTC. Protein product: CASSLNTGVGDGYTF.

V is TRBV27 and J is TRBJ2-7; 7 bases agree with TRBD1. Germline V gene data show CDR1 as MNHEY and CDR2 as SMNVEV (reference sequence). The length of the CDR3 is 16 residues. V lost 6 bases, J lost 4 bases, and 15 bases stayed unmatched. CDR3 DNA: TGTGCCAGCAGCCCGACAGGGTTCCCCCCTATATACGAGCAGTACTTC. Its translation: CASSPTGFPPIYEQYF.

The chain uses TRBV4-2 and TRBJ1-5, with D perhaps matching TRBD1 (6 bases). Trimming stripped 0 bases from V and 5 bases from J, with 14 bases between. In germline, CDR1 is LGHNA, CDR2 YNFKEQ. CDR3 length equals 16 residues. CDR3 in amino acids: CASSQDRGHLYQPQHF. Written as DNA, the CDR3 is TGTGCCAGCAGCCAAGATAGGGGACACCTTTATCAGCCCCAGCATTTT.

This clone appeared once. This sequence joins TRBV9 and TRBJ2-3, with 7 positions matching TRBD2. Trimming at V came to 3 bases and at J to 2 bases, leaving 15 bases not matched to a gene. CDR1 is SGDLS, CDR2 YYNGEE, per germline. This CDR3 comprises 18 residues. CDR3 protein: CASSARNRLAVFTDTQYF. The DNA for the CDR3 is TGTGCCAGCAGCGCTCGAAACCGCCTAGCGGTTTTCACAGATACGCAGTATTTT.

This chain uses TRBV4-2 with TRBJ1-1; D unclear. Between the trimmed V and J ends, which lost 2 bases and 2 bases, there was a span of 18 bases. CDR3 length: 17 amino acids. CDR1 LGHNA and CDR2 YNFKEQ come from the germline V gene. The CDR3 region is CASSQLKGNSGNTEAFF. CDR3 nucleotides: TGTGCCAGCAGCCAATTAAAAGGGAACAGCGGCAACACTGAAGCTTTCTTT.

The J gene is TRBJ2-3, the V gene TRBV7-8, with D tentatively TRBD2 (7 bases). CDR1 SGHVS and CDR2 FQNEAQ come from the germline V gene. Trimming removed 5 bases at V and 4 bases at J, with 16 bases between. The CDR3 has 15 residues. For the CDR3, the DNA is TGTGCCAGCAGCCTCAGGGGAGGGACGGCAGATACGCAGTATTTT. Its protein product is CASSLRGGTADTQYF.

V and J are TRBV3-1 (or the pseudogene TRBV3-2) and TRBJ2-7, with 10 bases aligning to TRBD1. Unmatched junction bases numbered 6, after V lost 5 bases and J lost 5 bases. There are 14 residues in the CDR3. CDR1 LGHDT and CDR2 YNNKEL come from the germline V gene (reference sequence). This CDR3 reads CASSSTGGGDEQYF. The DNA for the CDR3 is TGTGCCAGCAGCTCGACAGGGGGCGGCGACGAGCAGTACTTC.

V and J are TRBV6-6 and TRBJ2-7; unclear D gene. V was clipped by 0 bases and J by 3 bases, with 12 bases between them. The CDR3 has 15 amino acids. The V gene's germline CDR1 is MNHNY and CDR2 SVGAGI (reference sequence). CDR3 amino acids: CASSYSSRGDYEQYF. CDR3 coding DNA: TGTGCCAGCAGTTACTCCTCGAGAGGAGACTACGAGCAGTACTTC.

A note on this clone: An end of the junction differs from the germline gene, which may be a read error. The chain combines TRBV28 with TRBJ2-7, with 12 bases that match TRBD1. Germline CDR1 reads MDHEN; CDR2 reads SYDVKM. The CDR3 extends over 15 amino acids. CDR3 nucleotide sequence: TGTGCCAGCAGTTCCCCCCCCGGGACAGGGGGCCCTCGCGACTTC. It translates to CASSSPPGTGGPRDF.

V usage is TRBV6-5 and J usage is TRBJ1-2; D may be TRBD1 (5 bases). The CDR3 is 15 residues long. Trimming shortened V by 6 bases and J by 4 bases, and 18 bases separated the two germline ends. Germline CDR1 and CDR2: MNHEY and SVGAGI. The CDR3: CASRKGADQVYGYTF. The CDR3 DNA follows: TGTGCCAGCAGAAAAGGGGCAGACCAAGTCTATGGCTACACCTTC.

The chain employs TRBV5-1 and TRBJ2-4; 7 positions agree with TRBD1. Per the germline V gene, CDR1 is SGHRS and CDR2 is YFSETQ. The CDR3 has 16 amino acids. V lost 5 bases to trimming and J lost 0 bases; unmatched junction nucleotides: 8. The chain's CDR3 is CASRSVGGAAKNIQYF. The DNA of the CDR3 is TGCGCCAGCAGATCTGTAGGGGGCGCAGCCAAAAACATTCAGTACTTC.

The CDR3 DNA sequence: TGTGCCAGCAGCCCTCGGACAGGGGTGAACACTGAAGCTTTCTTT. Amino acids: CASSPRTGVNTEAFF. The V and J genes are TRBV11-2 and TRBJ1-1, with TRBD1 matching 9 bases. Germline values: CDR1 SGHAT, CDR2 FQNNGV. This CDR3 has 15 amino acids. J gave up 0 bases and V 5 bases, and 4 bases lay outside the gene matches. The full variable domain, in which reference TRBV11-2 and TRBJ1-1 provide the parts outside the CDR3, is EAGVAQSPRYKIIEKRQSVAFWCNPISGHATLYWYQQILGQGPKLLIQFQNNGVVDDSQLPKDRFSAERLKGVDSTLKIQPAKLEDSAVYLCASSPRTGVNTEAFFGQGTRLTVV.

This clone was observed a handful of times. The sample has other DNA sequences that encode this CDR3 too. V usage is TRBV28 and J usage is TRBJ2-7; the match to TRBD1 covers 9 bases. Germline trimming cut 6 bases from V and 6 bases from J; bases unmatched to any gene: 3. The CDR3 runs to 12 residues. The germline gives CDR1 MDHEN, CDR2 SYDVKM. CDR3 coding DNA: TGTGCCAGCAGCTACAGGGGGCGCGAGCAGTACTTC. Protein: CASSYRGREQYF.

Here the CDR3 DNA reads TGTGCCAGCAGCCCGGACAGTCAAGAGACCCAGTACTTC. Translating it yields CASSPDSQETQYF. This rearrangement joins TRBV3-1 (or the pseudogene TRBV3-2) to TRBJ2-5; possible D gene TRBD1, 6 bases. Trimming took 4 bases from V and 2 from J, leaving 8 bases between them. Germline CDR1 is LGHDT and CDR2 is YNNKEL (reference sequence). The CDR3 loop spans 13 amino acids.

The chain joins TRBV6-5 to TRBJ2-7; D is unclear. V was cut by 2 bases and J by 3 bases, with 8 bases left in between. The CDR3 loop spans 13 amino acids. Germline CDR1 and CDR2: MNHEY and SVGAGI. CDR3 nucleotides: TGTGCCAGCAGTTACCAGGCCTACTACGAGCAGTACTTC. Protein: CASSYQAYYEQYF.

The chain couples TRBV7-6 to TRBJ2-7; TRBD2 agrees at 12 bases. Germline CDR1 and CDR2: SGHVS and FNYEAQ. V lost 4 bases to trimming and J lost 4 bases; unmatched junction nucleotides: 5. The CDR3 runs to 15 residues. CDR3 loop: CASSSWTSGTYEQYF. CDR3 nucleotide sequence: TGTGCCAGCAGCTCGTGGACTAGCGGGACGTACGAGCAGTACTTC.

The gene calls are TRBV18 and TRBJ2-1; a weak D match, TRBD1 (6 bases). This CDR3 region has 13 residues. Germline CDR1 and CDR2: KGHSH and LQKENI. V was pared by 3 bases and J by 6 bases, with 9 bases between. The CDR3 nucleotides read TGTGCCAGCTCACCCAGGGGATCCAATGAGCAGTTCTTC. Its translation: CASSPRGSNEQFF.

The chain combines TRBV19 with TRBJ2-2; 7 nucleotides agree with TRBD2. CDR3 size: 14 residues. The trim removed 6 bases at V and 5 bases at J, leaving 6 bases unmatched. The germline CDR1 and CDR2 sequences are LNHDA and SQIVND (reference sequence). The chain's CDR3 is CASRWEGRTGELFF. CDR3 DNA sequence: TGTGCCAGTAGATGGGAGGGAAGAACCGGGGAGCTGTTTTTT.